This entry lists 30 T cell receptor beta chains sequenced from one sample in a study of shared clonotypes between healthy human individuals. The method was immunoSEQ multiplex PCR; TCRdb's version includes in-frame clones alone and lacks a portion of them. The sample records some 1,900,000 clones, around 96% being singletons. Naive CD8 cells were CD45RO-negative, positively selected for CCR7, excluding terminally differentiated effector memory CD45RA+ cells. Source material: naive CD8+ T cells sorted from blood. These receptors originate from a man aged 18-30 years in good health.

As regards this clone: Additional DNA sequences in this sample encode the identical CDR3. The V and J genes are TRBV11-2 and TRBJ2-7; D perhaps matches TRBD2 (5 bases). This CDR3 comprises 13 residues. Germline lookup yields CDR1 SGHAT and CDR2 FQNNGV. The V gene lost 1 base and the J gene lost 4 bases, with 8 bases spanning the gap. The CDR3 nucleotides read TGTGCCAGCAGCTTAGGGGGAGATTACGAGCAGTACTTC. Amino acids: CASSLGGDYEQYF. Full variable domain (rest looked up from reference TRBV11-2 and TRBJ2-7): EAGVAQSPRYKIIEKRQSVAFWCNPISGHATLYWYQQILGQGPKLLIQFQNNGVVDDSQLPKDRFSAERLKGVDSTLKIQPAKLEDSAVYLCASSLGGDYEQYFGPGTRLTVT.

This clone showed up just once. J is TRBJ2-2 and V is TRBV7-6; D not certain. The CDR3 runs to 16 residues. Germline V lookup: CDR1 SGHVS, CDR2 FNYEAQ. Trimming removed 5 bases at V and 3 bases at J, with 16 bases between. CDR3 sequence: CASSPLIRVDTGELFF. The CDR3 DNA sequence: TGTGCCAGCAGCCCCTTAATCCGCGTGGACACCGGGGAGCTGTTTTTT.

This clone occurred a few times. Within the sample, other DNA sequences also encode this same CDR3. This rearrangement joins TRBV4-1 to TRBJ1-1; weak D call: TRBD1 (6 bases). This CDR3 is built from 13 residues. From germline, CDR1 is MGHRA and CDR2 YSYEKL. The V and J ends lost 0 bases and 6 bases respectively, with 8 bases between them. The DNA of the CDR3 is TGCGCCAGCAGCCAAGACCGGACAGCTGAAGCTTTCTTT. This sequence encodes CASSQDRTAEAFF.

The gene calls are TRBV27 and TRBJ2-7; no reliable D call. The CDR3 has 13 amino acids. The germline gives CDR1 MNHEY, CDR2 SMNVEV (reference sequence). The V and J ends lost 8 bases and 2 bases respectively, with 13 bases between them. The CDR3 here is CASRERTTYEQYF. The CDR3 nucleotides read TGTGCCAGCCGCGAAAGGACCACCTACGAGCAGTACTTC.

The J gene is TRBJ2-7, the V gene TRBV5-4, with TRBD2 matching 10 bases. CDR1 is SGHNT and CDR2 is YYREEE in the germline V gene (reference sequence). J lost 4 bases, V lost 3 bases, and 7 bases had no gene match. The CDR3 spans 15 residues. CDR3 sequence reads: CASSSSSGSVYEQYF. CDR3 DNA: TGTGCCAGCAGCTCCTCTAGCGGGAGTGTATACGAGCAGTACTTC.

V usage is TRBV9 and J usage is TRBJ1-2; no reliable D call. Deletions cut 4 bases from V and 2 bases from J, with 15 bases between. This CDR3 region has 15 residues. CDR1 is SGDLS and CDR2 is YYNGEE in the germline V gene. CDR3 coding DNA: TGTGCCAGCAGCCCGCGGGGAGACATAAACTATGGCTACACCTTC. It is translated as CASSPRGDINYGYTF. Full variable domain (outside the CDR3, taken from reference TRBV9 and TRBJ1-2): DSGVTQTPKHLITATGQRVTLRCSPRSGDLSVYWYQQSLDQGLQFLIQYYNGEERAKGNILERFSAQQFPDLHSELNLSSLELGDSALYFCASSPRGDINYGYTFGSGTRLTVV.

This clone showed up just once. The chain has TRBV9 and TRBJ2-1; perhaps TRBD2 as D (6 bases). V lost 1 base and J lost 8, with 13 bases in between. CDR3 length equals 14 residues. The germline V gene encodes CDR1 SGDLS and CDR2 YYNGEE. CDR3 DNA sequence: TGTGCCAGCAGCGTAAGGGTCGGGGACTATGAGCAGTTCTTC. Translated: CASSVRVGDYEQFF.

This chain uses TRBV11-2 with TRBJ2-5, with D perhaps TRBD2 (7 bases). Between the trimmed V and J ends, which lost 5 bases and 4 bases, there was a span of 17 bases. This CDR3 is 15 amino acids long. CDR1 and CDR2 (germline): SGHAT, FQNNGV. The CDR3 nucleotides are TGTGCCAGCAGCCCTAGGAGGGGGGGCGGAGAGACCCAGTACTTC. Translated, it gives CASSPRRGGGETQYF.

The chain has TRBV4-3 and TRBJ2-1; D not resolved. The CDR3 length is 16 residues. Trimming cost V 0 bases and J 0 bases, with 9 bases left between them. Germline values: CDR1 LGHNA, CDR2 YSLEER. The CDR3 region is CASSQDQAASYNEQFF. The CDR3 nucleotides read TGCGCCAGCAGCCAAGATCAGGCGGCCTCCTACAATGAGCAGTTCTTC.

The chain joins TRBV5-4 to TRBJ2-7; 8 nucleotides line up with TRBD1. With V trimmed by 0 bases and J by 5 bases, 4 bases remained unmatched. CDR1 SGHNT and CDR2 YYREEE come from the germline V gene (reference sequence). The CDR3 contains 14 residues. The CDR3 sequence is CASSLDRGWNEQYF. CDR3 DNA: TGTGCCAGCAGCTTGGACAGGGGGTGGAACGAGCAGTACTTC.

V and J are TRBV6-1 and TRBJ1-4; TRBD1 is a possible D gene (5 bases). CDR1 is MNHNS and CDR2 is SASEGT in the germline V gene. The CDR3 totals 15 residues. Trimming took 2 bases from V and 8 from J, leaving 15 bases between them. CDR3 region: CASSESPSRGEKLFF. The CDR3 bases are TGTGCCAGCAGTGAATCGCCCTCACGGGGGGAAAAACTGTTTTTT.

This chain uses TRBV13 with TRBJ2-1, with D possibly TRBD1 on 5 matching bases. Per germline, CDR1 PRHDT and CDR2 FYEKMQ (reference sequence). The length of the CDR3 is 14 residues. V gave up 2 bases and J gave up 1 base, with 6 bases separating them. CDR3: CASSLTGSYNEQFF. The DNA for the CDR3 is TGTGCCAGCAGCTTAACAGGTTCCTACAATGAGCAGTTCTTC.

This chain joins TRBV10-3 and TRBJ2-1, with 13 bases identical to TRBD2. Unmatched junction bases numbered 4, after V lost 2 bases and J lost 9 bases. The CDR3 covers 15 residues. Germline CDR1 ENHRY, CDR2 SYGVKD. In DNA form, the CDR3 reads TGTGCCATCAGTGAGACTAGCGGGGGGGCCACTGAGCAGTTCTTC. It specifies CAISETSGGATEQFF.

Here the CDR3 reads CASSHTGTGGSEQYF. The DNA of the CDR3 is TGCGCCAGCAGCCACACCGGGACAGGGGGGTCCGAGCAGTACTTC. The rearrangement links TRBV5-1 to TRBJ2-7; 11 bases agree with TRBD1. The CDR3 length is 15 residues. Germline values: CDR1 SGHRS, CDR2 YFSETQ. J gave up 6 bases and V 4 bases, and 9 bases lay outside the gene matches.

The CDR3: CASSPLAGETQYF. For the CDR3, the DNA is TGTGCCAGCAGCCCCCTAGCGGGAGAGACCCAGTACTTC. The chain couples TRBV6-5 to TRBJ2-5; TRBD2 matches at 8 bases. Germline loops: CDR1 MNHEY, CDR2 SVGAGI. J lost 4 bases, V lost 6 bases, and 4 bases had no gene match. The CDR3 extends over 13 amino acids.

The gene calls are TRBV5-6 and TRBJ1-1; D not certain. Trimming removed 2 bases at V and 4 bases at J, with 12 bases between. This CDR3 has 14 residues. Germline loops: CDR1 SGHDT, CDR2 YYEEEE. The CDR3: CASSFLGTLTEAFF. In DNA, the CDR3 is TGTGCCAGCAGCTTTCTGGGCACTCTCACTGAAGCTTTCTTT.

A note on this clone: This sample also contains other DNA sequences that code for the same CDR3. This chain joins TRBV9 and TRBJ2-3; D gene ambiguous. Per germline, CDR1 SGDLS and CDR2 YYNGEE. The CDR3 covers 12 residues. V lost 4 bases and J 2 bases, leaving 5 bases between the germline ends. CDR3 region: CASSPPTDTQYF. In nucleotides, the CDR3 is TGTGCCAGCAGCCCCCCCACAGATACGCAGTATTTT.

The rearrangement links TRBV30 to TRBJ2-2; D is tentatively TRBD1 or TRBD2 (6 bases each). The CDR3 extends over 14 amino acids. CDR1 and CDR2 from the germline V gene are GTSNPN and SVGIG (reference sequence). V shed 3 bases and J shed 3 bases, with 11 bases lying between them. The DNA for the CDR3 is TGTGCCTGGAGCGGGGGCATCCACACCGGGGAGCTGTTTTTT. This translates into CAWSGGIHTGELFF.

The CDR3 sequence: CASSLGSSSGETQYF. In nucleotides, the CDR3 is TGTGCCAGCAGCTTAGGCTCTAGTAGTGGTGAGACCCAGTACTTC. The J gene is TRBJ2-5, the V gene TRBV7-9, with D unclear. The germline V gene encodes CDR1 SEHNR and CDR2 FQNEAQ (reference sequence). Deletions cut 1 base from V and 5 bases from J, with 14 bases between. This CDR3 is built from 15 residues.

CDR3 region: CASSYAREGELNGYTF. CDR3 coding DNA: TGTGCCAGCAGTTACGCCCGGGAAGGGGAGTTGAATGGCTACACCTTC. The genes are TRBV6-5 and TRBJ1-2; D perhaps matches TRBD1 (5 bases). The CDR3 covers 16 residues. V shed 2 bases and J shed 6 bases, with 19 bases lying between them. Germline V gene sequence: CDR1 MNHEY, CDR2 SVGAGI.

CDR3 sequence reads: CATSRDAIWSSGSLDTQYF. The CDR3 region has the DNA TGTGCCACCAGCAGAGATGCGATCTGGTCTAGCGGGAGTTTGGATACGCAGTATTTT. The genes are TRBV15 and TRBJ2-3, with 10 bases fitting TRBD2. The CDR3 is 19 amino acids. Per the germline V gene, CDR1 is LNHNV and CDR2 is YYDKDF (reference sequence). The V gene end was trimmed by 0 bases and the J gene end by 6 bases; junction bases not matched to a gene: 15.

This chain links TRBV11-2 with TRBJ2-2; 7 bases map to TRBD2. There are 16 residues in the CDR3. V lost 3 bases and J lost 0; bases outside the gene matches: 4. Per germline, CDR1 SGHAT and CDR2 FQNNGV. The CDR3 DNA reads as TGTGCCAGCAGCTTCCCCGGACTAGCGAACACCGGGGAGCTGTTTTTT. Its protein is CASSFPGLANTGELFF.

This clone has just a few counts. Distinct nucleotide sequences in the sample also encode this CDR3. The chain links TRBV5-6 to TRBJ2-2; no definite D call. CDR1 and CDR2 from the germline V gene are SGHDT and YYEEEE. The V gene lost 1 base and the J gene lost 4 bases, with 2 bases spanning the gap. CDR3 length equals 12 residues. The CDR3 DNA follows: TGTGCCAGCAGCTTGATCACCGGGGAGCTGTTTTTT. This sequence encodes CASSLITGELFF.

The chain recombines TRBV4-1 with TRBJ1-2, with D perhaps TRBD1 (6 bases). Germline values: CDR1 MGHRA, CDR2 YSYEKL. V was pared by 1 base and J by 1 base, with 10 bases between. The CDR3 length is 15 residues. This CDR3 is CASSQGPGVNYGYTF. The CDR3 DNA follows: TGCGCCAGCAGCCAAGGCCCAGGGGTTAACTATGGCTACACCTTC.

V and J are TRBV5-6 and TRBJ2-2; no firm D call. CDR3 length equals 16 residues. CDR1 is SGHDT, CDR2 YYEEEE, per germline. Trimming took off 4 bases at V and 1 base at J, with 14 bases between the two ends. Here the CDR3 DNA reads TGTGCCAGCAGCGACCCGGGTCTCCAGAACACCGGGGAGCTGTTTTTT. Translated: CASSDPGLQNTGELFF.

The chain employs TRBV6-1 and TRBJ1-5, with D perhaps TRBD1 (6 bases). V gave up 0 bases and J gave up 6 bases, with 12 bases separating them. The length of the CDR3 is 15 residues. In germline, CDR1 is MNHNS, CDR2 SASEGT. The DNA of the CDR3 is TGTGCCAGCAGTGAAGCAAGGGGCAGGGGTCAGCCCCAGCATTTT. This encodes CASSEARGRGQPQHF.

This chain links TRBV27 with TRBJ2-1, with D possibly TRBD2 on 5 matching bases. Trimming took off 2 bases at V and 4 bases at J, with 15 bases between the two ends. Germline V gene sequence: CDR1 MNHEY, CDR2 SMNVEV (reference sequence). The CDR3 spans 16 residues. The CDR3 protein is CASSLVVGVGYNEQFF. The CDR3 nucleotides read TGTGCCAGCAGTTTAGTAGTCGGGGTGGGATACAATGAGCAGTTCTTC.

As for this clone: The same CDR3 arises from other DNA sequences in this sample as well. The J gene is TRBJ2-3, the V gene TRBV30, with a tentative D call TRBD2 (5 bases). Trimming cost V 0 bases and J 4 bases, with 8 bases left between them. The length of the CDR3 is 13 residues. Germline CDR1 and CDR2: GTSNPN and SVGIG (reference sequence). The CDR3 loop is CAWSVLGADTQYF. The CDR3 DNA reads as TGTGCCTGGAGTGTACTAGGCGCAGATACGCAGTATTTT.

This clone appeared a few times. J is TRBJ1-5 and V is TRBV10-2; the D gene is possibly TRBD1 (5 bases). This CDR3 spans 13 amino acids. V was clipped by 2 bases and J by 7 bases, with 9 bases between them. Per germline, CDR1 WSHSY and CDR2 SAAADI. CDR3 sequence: CASSEPGLQPQHF. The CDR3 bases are TGCGCCAGCAGTGAGCCAGGGTTGCAGCCCCAGCATTTT.

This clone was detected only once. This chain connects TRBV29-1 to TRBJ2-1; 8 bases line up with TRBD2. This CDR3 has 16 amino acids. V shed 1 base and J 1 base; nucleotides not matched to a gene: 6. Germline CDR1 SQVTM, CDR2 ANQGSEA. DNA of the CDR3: TGCAGCGTTGAAGGCGGGGGGATGAGATCCTACAATGAGCAGTTCTTC. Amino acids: CSVEGGGMRSYNEQFF.